This is a list of T cell receptor beta chains from one sample in a study of shared clonotypes between healthy human individuals. Sequencing used immunoSEQ multiplex PCR; TCRdb keeps in-frame clones, though not all of them. In the table there are about 2 million clones, approximately 95% of which are singletons. Sample: naive CD8+ T cells sorted from blood. The origin of the receptors is a man aged 18 to 29 in good health. Both conserved end residues are part of each CDR3. Fields, in order: CDR3 DNA, CDR3 protein, D gene, clone size, V gene, J gene. D genes are given only for firm matches. For some rows the clone size is stated as once, few or many, or as a class when expanded; others skip it.

cdr3_nt: TGTGCCAGCAGTTTTATCGAGAGCACAGATACGCAGTATTTT; cdr3_aa: CASSFIESTDTQYF; d_call: NA; clone_size: NA; v_call: TRBV28; j_call: TRBJ2-3
cdr3_nt: TGTGCCAGCAGCGTAGAAGTCACCGGGGAGCTGTTTTTT; cdr3_aa: CASSVEVTGELFF; d_call: NA; clone_size: NA; v_call: TRBV9; j_call: TRBJ2-2
cdr3_nt: TGTGCCAGCAGTTTTCTGAGGGCAGACCGAGGTACTGGGGCCAACGTCCTGACTTTC; cdr3_aa: CASSFLRADRGTGANVLTF; d_call: NA; clone_size: NA; v_call: TRBV28; j_call: TRBJ2-6
cdr3_nt: TGTGCCAGCAGCCGGGACAGCTACACCTACGAGCAGTACTTC; cdr3_aa: CASSRDSYTYEQYF; d_call: TRBD1; clone_size: NA; v_call: TRBV11-2; j_call: TRBJ2-7
cdr3_nt: TGCGCCAGCAGCCAAGACCCGCTCGGGACCCCTGTCTACGAGCAGTACTTC; cdr3_aa: CASSQDPLGTPVYEQYF; d_call: NA; clone_size: NA; v_call: TRBV4-3; j_call: TRBJ2-7
cdr3_nt: TGTGCCAGCGGTATGGCAGGGACCTACGAGCAGTACTTC; cdr3_aa: CASGMAGTYEQYF; d_call: NA; clone_size: NA; v_call: TRBV7-9; j_call: TRBJ2-7
cdr3_nt: TGTGCCAGCAAGGGGACAGGGGAGGGGTATGGCTACACCTTC; cdr3_aa: CASKGTGEGYGYTF; d_call: NA; clone_size: NA; v_call: TRBV21-1; j_call: TRBJ1-2
cdr3_nt: TGTGCCAGCAGCTTGGCTCCAGGCCCGGGCCAGCCCCAGCATTTT; cdr3_aa: CASSLAPGPGQPQHF; d_call: NA; clone_size: NA; v_call: TRBV5-4; j_call: TRBJ1-5
cdr3_nt: TGTGCCAGCAGTTACGAGGCTGAATATGGCTACACCTTC; cdr3_aa: CASSYEAEYGYTF; d_call: NA; clone_size: NA; v_call: TRBV6-6; j_call: TRBJ1-2
cdr3_nt: TGTGCCAGCAGTGGGGTCGAGTACGAGCAGTACTTC; cdr3_aa: CASSGVEYEQYF; d_call: NA; clone_size: NA; v_call: TRBV2; j_call: TRBJ2-7
cdr3_nt: TGTGCCTGTTTATACAGGGGCTACGAGCAGTACTTC; cdr3_aa: CACLYRGYEQYF; d_call: TRBD1; clone_size: NA; v_call: TRBV30; j_call: TRBJ2-7
cdr3_nt: TGTGCCAGTAGTATAGAGTGGGCAGGGGGAGAGACCCAGTACTTC; cdr3_aa: CASSIEWAGGETQYF; d_call: TRBD1; clone_size: NA; v_call: TRBV19; j_call: TRBJ2-5
cdr3_nt: TGTGCCAGCAGTTTGCGGGCAGTAAATCAGCCCCAGCATTTT; cdr3_aa: CASSLRAVNQPQHF; d_call: NA; clone_size: NA; v_call: TRBV27; j_call: TRBJ1-5
cdr3_nt: TGTGCCAGCAGCTTAGCCCCCTTAGCGGGGGTTAACACCGGGGAGCTGTTTTTT; cdr3_aa: CASSLAPLAGVNTGELFF; d_call: TRBD2; clone_size: NA; v_call: TRBV7-9; j_call: TRBJ2-2
cdr3_nt: TGTGCCAGCAGGGACCCTAGCTCCTACGAGCAGTACTTC; cdr3_aa: CASRDPSSYEQYF; d_call: NA; clone_size: NA; v_call: TRBV28; j_call: TRBJ2-7
cdr3_nt: TGTGCCACCCGTAGACAGGGGGCAAAGAACGAGCAGTACTTC; cdr3_aa: CATRRQGAKNEQYF; d_call: TRBD1; clone_size: NA; v_call: TRBV28; j_call: TRBJ2-7
cdr3_nt: TGTGCCAGCAGCGGGGGGACAGGGGGCCAAGAGACCCAGTACTTC; cdr3_aa: CASSGGTGGQETQYF; d_call: TRBD1; clone_size: NA; v_call: TRBV9; j_call: TRBJ2-5
cdr3_nt: TGTGCCAGCATCGGACTAGCGCGCCACAATGAGCAGTTCTTC; cdr3_aa: CASIGLARHNEQFF; d_call: TRBD2; clone_size: NA; v_call: TRBV6-5; j_call: TRBJ2-1
cdr3_nt: TGTGCCAGCAGCCCGTCGGGGGGGGCTCGGGAGACCCAGTACTTC; cdr3_aa: CASSPSGGARETQYF; d_call: TRBD2; clone_size: NA; v_call: TRBV13; j_call: TRBJ2-5
cdr3_nt: TGTGCCAGTAGTATAGACGGAGTTAACTATGGCTACACCTTC; cdr3_aa: CASSIDGVNYGYTF; d_call: NA; clone_size: NA; v_call: TRBV19; j_call: TRBJ1-2
cdr3_nt: TGTGCCAGCAGTTTCCTTGGACAGGCAATTAACACTGAAGCTTTCTTT; cdr3_aa: CASSFLGQAINTEAFF; d_call: TRBD1; clone_size: NA; v_call: TRBV27; j_call: TRBJ1-1
cdr3_nt: TGTGCCAGCAGCGTATACTCGGAGGGGGCCAACGTCCTGACTTTC; cdr3_aa: CASSVYSEGANVLTF; d_call: NA; clone_size: NA; v_call: TRBV9; j_call: TRBJ2-6
cdr3_nt: TGCGCCAGCAGCCTGATAGCGGGAGGGCTAGACGAGCAGTACTTC; cdr3_aa: CASSLIAGGLDEQYF; d_call: TRBD2; clone_size: NA; v_call: TRBV4-1; j_call: TRBJ2-7
cdr3_nt: TGTGCCAGCAGTTTATTTGGGGGCCCGAACACCGGGGAGCTGTTTTTT; cdr3_aa: CASSLFGGPNTGELFF; d_call: NA; clone_size: NA; v_call: TRBV27; j_call: TRBJ2-2
cdr3_nt: TGCGCCAGCAGTCCCGGGCTTACTAGCGGAGATACGCAGTATTTT; cdr3_aa: CASSPGLTSGDTQYF; d_call: TRBD2; clone_size: once; v_call: TRBV5-1; j_call: TRBJ2-3
cdr3_nt: TGTGCCAGCAGTTTATCGGGGGCGACTGTTGCCTATGAGCAGTTCTTC; cdr3_aa: CASSLSGATVAYEQFF; d_call: NA; clone_size: NA; v_call: TRBV27; j_call: TRBJ2-1
cdr3_nt: TGCGCCAGCAGCCAAAATATGGCTAGCGGGATGCAAGAGACCCAGTACTTC; cdr3_aa: CASSQNMASGMQETQYF; d_call: TRBD2; clone_size: NA; v_call: TRBV4-1; j_call: TRBJ2-5
cdr3_nt: TGTGCCAGCGGGGGGCTAGCGGGAACTTTGGGTTACAATGAGCAGTTCTTC; cdr3_aa: CASGGLAGTLGYNEQFF; d_call: TRBD2; clone_size: NA; v_call: TRBV9; j_call: TRBJ2-1
cdr3_nt: TGTGCCAGCAGAAAACCGGGACAGGGCGACTATGGCTACACCTTC; cdr3_aa: CASRKPGQGDYGYTF; d_call: TRBD1; clone_size: NA; v_call: TRBV5-4; j_call: TRBJ1-2
cdr3_nt: TGTGCCAGCAGCTCCCAAGGGTCAGTCCTCCACTTT; cdr3_aa: CASSSQGSVLHF; d_call: NA; clone_size: NA; v_call: TRBV5-4; j_call: TRBJ1-6
cdr3_nt: TGTGCCAGCAGCCTCAGTATTTCCTACGAGCAGTACTTC; cdr3_aa: CASSLSISYEQYF; d_call: NA; clone_size: NA; v_call: TRBV27; j_call: TRBJ2-7
cdr3_nt: TGTGCCAGCAGATCCTCCGGGACTAGGATCGGCACAGATACGCAGTATTTT; cdr3_aa: CASRSSGTRIGTDTQYF; d_call: TRBD2; clone_size: NA; v_call: TRBV2; j_call: TRBJ2-3
cdr3_nt: TGTGCCAGCAGCTTGATGGGACAGGGGTGGGGAGAGACCCAGTACTTC; cdr3_aa: CASSLMGQGWGETQYF; d_call: TRBD1; clone_size: NA; v_call: TRBV5-6; j_call: TRBJ2-5
cdr3_nt: TGCGCCAGCAGCTTACAGGACCAAGAGACCCAGTACTTC; cdr3_aa: CASSLQDQETQYF; d_call: NA; clone_size: NA; v_call: TRBV5-1; j_call: TRBJ2-5
cdr3_nt: TGTGCCAGCAGCTTCCGACAGGGCTACTTGAACGAGCAGTTCTTC; cdr3_aa: CASSFRQGYLNEQFF; d_call: TRBD1; clone_size: NA; v_call: TRBV7-9; j_call: TRBJ2-1
cdr3_nt: TGCGCCAGCAGCCTCCTCGACAGGATCCAAGAGACCCAGTACTTC; cdr3_aa: CASSLLDRIQETQYF; d_call: NA; clone_size: NA; v_call: TRBV4-3; j_call: TRBJ2-5
cdr3_nt: TGTGCCAGCAGTGTGTCTAGCGGTTCCTACGAGCAGTACTTC; cdr3_aa: CASSVSSGSYEQYF; d_call: TRBD2; clone_size: NA; v_call: TRBV2; j_call: TRBJ2-7
cdr3_nt: TGTGCCAGCGGGGTTGGGGAAAGGGCTGACACTGAAGCTTTCTTT; cdr3_aa: CASGVGERADTEAFF; d_call: NA; clone_size: NA; v_call: TRBV13; j_call: TRBJ1-1
cdr3_nt: TGCGCCAGCACCCCTAGGGGGGAGGGCGAGCAGTACTTC; cdr3_aa: CASTPRGEGEQYF; d_call: NA; clone_size: NA; v_call: TRBV5-1; j_call: TRBJ2-7
cdr3_nt: TGTGCCAGCAGGGCTAGCGGGAGAGACGAGCAGTACTTC; cdr3_aa: CASRASGRDEQYF; d_call: TRBD2; clone_size: NA; v_call: TRBV2; j_call: TRBJ2-7
cdr3_nt: TGTGCCAGCAGTCCGGGACAACCAAATGAAAAACTGTTTTTT; cdr3_aa: CASSPGQPNEKLFF; d_call: NA; clone_size: NA; v_call: TRBV6-6; j_call: TRBJ1-4
cdr3_nt: TGTGCCAGCAGCCCTAGCGGGAGCACAGATACGCAGTATTTT; cdr3_aa: CASSPSGSTDTQYF; d_call: TRBD2; clone_size: NA; v_call: TRBV7-9; j_call: TRBJ2-3
cdr3_nt: TGCGCCAGCAGCGCCCGACTAGCGGGAGTAAAAGAGACCCAGTACTTC; cdr3_aa: CASSARLAGVKETQYF; d_call: TRBD2; clone_size: NA; v_call: TRBV4-3; j_call: TRBJ2-5
cdr3_nt: TGTGCCAGCAGTTACTGGAGCGGATCCACAGATACGCAGTATTTT; cdr3_aa: CASSYWSGSTDTQYF; d_call: NA; clone_size: once; v_call: TRBV6-6; j_call: TRBJ2-3
cdr3_nt: TGTGCCTGGAGTGTTTGGGCTGCTCAGCCCCAGCATTTT; cdr3_aa: CAWSVWAAQPQHF; d_call: NA; clone_size: NA; v_call: TRBV30; j_call: TRBJ1-5
cdr3_nt: TGTGCCAGCAGTGGGGGGCCCGCACGTGAGCAGTTCTTC; cdr3_aa: CASSGGPAREQFF; d_call: NA; clone_size: NA; v_call: TRBV27; j_call: TRBJ2-1
cdr3_nt: TGTGCCAGCAGCCCGGGAGGACGGAGCCACACTGAAGCTTTCTTT; cdr3_aa: CASSPGGRSHTEAFF; d_call: NA; clone_size: NA; v_call: TRBV11-2; j_call: TRBJ1-1
cdr3_nt: TGCGCCAGCAGCCACGTAGGGACAGCTGAAGCTTTCTTT; cdr3_aa: CASSHVGTAEAFF; d_call: TRBD1; clone_size: NA; v_call: TRBV4-3; j_call: TRBJ1-1
cdr3_nt: TGTGCCAGCAGCCCGGAAGGGTCTGCAACTAATGAAAAACTGTTTTTT; cdr3_aa: CASSPEGSATNEKLFF; d_call: NA; clone_size: once; v_call: TRBV5-5; j_call: TRBJ1-4
cdr3_nt: TGTGCCAGCAGCCGGGGGGACGGTGTAAGCTACGAGCAGTACTTC; cdr3_aa: CASSRGDGVSYEQYF; d_call: TRBD2; clone_size: NA; v_call: TRBV7-6; j_call: TRBJ2-7
cdr3_nt: TGTGCCAGCAGACTTAGTGGGGGCGTTCAGCCCCAGCATTTT; cdr3_aa: CASRLSGGVQPQHF; d_call: NA; clone_size: NA; v_call: TRBV28; j_call: TRBJ1-5
cdr3_nt: TGTGCCAGCAGCCCCATCCAGGCCAATTCACCCCTCCACTTT; cdr3_aa: CASSPIQANSPLHF; d_call: NA; clone_size: NA; v_call: TRBV6-6; j_call: TRBJ1-6
cdr3_nt: TGTGCCAGCAGTTTTTCCCAGGGCAGGCCCTACGAGCAGTACTTC; cdr3_aa: CASSFSQGRPYEQYF; d_call: NA; clone_size: NA; v_call: TRBV27; j_call: TRBJ2-7